Following are 5 T cell receptor beta chains from one sample sequenced in a study of T and B cells in COVID-19 patients. Blood genomic DNA input for TRB amplification was about 220-500 ng. TRB rearrangements were amplified by multiplex PCR with BIOMED2 TRB-A/B primers. In TCRdb, the multiplex PCR reads were re-called with MiXCR into one record per CDR3 protein. This sample has thousands of distinct CDR3 sequences, with roughly a quarter found just once. Sequencing input: blood. These receptors all stem from a human donor who had recovered from COVID-19.

The rearrangement uses TRBV6-6 and TRBJ1-2; 9 bases align to TRBD1. Germline V CDR1 and CDR2: MNHNY, SVGAGI (reference sequence). V lost 8 bases to trimming and J lost 8 bases; unmatched junction nucleotides: 12. This CDR3 spans 14 amino acids. This CDR3 reads CASARDRVLWGYTF. The CDR3 nucleotides read TGTGCCAGCGCCCGGGACAGGGTTCTCTGGGGCTACACCTTC.

This sequence joins TRBV6-2 or TRBV6-3 and TRBJ1-6; no firm D call. Germline V CDR1 and CDR2: MNHEY, SVGEGT. Deletions cut 6 bases from V and 4 bases from J, with 16 bases between. This CDR3 spans 16 amino acids. The DNA of the CDR3 is TGTGCCAGCAGGAGAGATCCGGGCGATTATAATTCACCCCTCCACTTT. Amino acids: CASRRDPGDYNSPLHF.

By share, this clonotype ranks as medium-sized. The J gene is TRBJ2-2, the V gene TRBV19, with TRBD2 as a possible D gene (7 bases). Trimming left V 10 bases short and J 1 base short, with 16 bases between. The CDR3 runs 15 residues. Per the germline V gene, CDR1 is LNHDA and CDR2 is SQIVND (reference sequence). CDR3 DNA: TGTGCCACCATGGGGGGGGCTGGGAACACCGGGGAGCTGTTTTTT. This translates into CATMGGAGNTGELFF. The full variable domain, completed using reference TRBV19 and TRBJ2-2, is DGGITQSPKYLFRKEGQNVTLSCEQNLNHDAMYWYRQDPGQGLRLIYYSQIVNDFQKGDIAEGYSVSREKKESFPLTVTSAQKNPTAFYLCATMGGAGNTGELFFGEGSRLTVL.

By share, this clonotype ranks as medium-sized. V gene TRBV15 combines with J gene TRBJ2-7, with unresolved D. The CDR3 runs to 14 residues. Germline assignment: CDR1 LNHNV and CDR2 YYDKDF (reference sequence). V lost 0 bases and J 6 bases, leaving 12 bases between the germline ends. This chain's CDR3 is CATSRDMSGLEQYF. The CDR3 nucleotides read TGTGCCACCAGCAGAGATATGTCCGGCCTCGAGCAGTACTTC. Using reference TRBV15 and TRBJ2-7 for the parts outside the CDR3, the full variable domain is DAMVIQNPRYQVTQFGKPVTLSCSQTLNHNVMYWYQQKSSQAPKLLFHYYDKDFNNEADTPDNFQSRRPNTSFCFLDIRSPGLGDTAMYLCATSRDMSGLEQYFGPGTRLTVT.

CDR3 nucleotides: TGCGCCAGCAGCTTGGGGTTCCATGAGCAGTTCTTC. Its translation is CASSLGFHEQFF. This chain links TRBV5-1 with TRBJ2-1, with unresolved D. The germline V gene encodes CDR1 SGHRS and CDR2 YFSETQ. Trimming removed 0 bases from V and 8 bases from J, with 6 bases in between. The CDR3 has 12 residues.